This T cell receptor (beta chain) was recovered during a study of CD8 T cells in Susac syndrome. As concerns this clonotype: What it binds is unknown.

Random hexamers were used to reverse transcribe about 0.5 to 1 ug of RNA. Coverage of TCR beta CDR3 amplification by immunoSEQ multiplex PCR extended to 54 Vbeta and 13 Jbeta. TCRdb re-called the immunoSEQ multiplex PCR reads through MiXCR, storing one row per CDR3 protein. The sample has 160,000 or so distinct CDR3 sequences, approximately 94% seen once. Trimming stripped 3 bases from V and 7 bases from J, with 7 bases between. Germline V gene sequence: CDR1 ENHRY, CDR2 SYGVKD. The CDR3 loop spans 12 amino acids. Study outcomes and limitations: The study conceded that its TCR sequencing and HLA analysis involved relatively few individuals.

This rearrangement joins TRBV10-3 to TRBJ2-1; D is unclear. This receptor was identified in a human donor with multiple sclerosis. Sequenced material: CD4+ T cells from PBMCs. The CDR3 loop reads CAISDVGNEQFF. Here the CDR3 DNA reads TGTGCCATCAGTGACGTCGGGAATGAGCAGTTCTTC.